The 28 T cell receptor beta chains reported below all come from one sample, sequenced in a study of vaccination effects on CD4 cells after COVID-19. Isolation of CD4+ T cells took place after 10 days of culture. Vaccination of participants consisted of two doses of either the BNT162b2 or mRNA-1273 vaccine. Their recognized antigens are unknown. Profiling relied on immunoSEQ multiplex PCR, and the TCRdb table lists in-frame clones only, not all of them. The sample shows tens of thousands of clones, 70% to 80% of them seen only once. The specimen comprised CD4+ T cells from PBMCs cultured without peptide, sampled after COVID-19 vaccination. The receptors were gathered from a human donor who received a COVID-19 vaccine.

With respect to this clone: Mismatch with germline at one junction end may stem from a read error. The chain recombines TRBV11-2 with TRBJ1-4, with D unclear. CDR1 and CDR2 (germline): SGHAT, FQNNGV. The CDR3 has 13 residues. Here the CDR3 reads CASSLVVGQVAYF. DNA for the CDR3: TGTGCCAGCAGCTTAGTTGTCGGCCAGGTAGCATATTTT.

This chain uses TRBV4-1 with TRBJ1-4, with 7 bases lining up with TRBD1. The CDR3 is made up of 13 amino acids. Unmatched junction bases numbered 6, after V lost 6 bases and J lost 8 bases. Germline CDR1 MGHRA, CDR2 YSYEKL. The CDR3 loop reads CASRDRAGEKLFF. The DNA of the CDR3 is TGCGCCAGCAGAGACAGGGCGGGCGAAAAACTGTTTTTT.

The chain has TRBV18 and TRBJ2-7; 8 bases match TRBD1. The CDR3 totals 14 residues. From germline, CDR1 is KGHSH and CDR2 LQKENI. After removal of 5 bases from V and 2 bases from J, the junction contained 5 bases not matched to a gene. The CDR3, as DNA: TGTGCCAGCTCAGTGGGACAGGAGGCCTACGAGCAGTACGTC. Amino acids: CASSVGQEAYEQYV.

V gene TRBV7-9 combines with J gene TRBJ1-6; TRBD1 aligns across 9 bases. V shed 3 bases and J 4 bases; nucleotides not matched to a gene: 4. The CDR3 loop spans 16 amino acids. The germline V gene has CDR1 SEHNR and CDR2 FQNEAQ (reference sequence). The CDR3 nucleotides read TGTGCCAGCAGCTTCGGGACAGGGTCGTATAATTCACCCCTCCACTTT. It codes for CASSFGTGSYNSPLHF.

The chain is built from TRBV19 and TRBJ1-1; TRBD1 agrees at 9 bases. Trimming removed 0 bases from V and 3 bases from J; junction bases left unmatched: 5. The CDR3 runs to 16 residues. Germline V gene data show CDR1 as LNHDA and CDR2 as SQIVND (reference sequence). DNA of the CDR3: TGTGCCAGTAGTATAGAAAGGGACAGGGTGGACACTGAAGCTTTCTTT. Its protein product is CASSIERDRVDTEAFF. Full variable domain (missing parts from reference TRBV19 and TRBJ1-1): DGGITQSPKYLFRKEGQNVTLSCEQNLNHDAMYWYRQDPGQGLRLIYYSQIVNDFQKGDIAEGYSVSREKKESFPLTVTSAQKNPTAFYLCASSIERDRVDTEAFFGQGTRLTVV.

This clone occurred a few times. This sequence joins TRBV7-3 and TRBJ1-6; a possible D gene is TRBD1 (6 bases). The CDR3 spans 17 residues. With 2 bases removed from V and 0 bases from J, the gap between germline ends came to 11 bases. Germline V gene sequence: CDR1 SGHTA, CDR2 FQGTGA. The CDR3 sequence is CASSLLARGSYNSPLHF. The CDR3 DNA is TGTGCCAGCAGCTTATTAGCCAGGGGCTCCTATAATTCACCCCTCCACTTT.

The chain has TRBV5-5 and TRBJ1-5; D possibly corresponds to TRBD1 (6 bases). This CDR3 contains 18 residues. Germline loops: CDR1 SGHKS, CDR2 YYEKEE (reference sequence). V lost 1 base and J lost 7, with 24 bases in between. The CDR3 DNA follows: TGTGCCAGCAGCTTGTTCACTACCCTACAGGGAGGAGAGCAGCCCCAGCATTTT. It is translated as CASSLFTTLQGGEQPQHF.

The chain has TRBV9 and TRBJ2-2; D not resolved. CDR1 is SGDLS and CDR2 is YYNGEE in the germline V gene. Between the trimmed V and J ends, which lost 4 bases and 3 bases, there was a span of 13 bases. The CDR3 sequence is 15 residues long. CDR3 sequence: CASSLRAVDTGELFF. The CDR3 coding sequence is TGTGCCAGCAGCCTCCGGGCCGTTGACACCGGGGAGCTGTTTTTT.

Worth noting for this clone: One junction end disagrees with the germline gene, perhaps due to a read error. This chain's CDR3 is CASSFVFETGASF. CDR3 coding DNA: TGTGCCAGCAGCTTTGTTTTTGAGACAGGGGCTTCCTTT. The chain carries TRBV7-9 and TRBJ1-1, with TRBD1 matching over 8 bases. Germline V gene sequence: CDR1 SEHNR, CDR2 FQNEAQ (reference sequence). This CDR3 is 13 amino acids long.

The J gene is TRBJ1-5, the V gene TRBV7-2; D is uncertain. The germline V gene has CDR1 SGHTA and CDR2 FQGNSA. The CDR3 runs 16 residues. The V and J ends lost 0 bases and 4 bases respectively, with 13 bases between them. The DNA of the CDR3 is TGTGCCAGCAGCTTAGCCGGTACAGAGATAAATCAGCCCCAGCATTTT. This translates into CASSLAGTEINQPQHF.

The J gene is TRBJ1-1, the V gene TRBV4-3; D uncertain. Between the trimmed V and J ends, which lost 0 bases and 0 bases, there was a span of 11 bases. The germline gives CDR1 LGHNA, CDR2 YSLEER. This CDR3 is 16 amino acids long. The CDR3, as DNA: TGCGCCAGCAGCCAAGATCTGAGCACGTTGAACACTGAAGCTTTCTTT. Translation: CASSQDLSTLNTEAFF.

The chain recombines TRBV3-1 (or the pseudogene TRBV3-2) with TRBJ1-5; no reliable D call. Germline CDR1 and CDR2: LGHDT and YNNKEL (reference sequence). The length of the CDR3 is 13 residues. V lost 0 bases, J lost 6 bases, and 6 bases lay in between. The CDR3 coding sequence is TGTGCCAGCAGCCAAGACTGGGGTCAGCCCCAGCATTTT. Translation gives CASSQDWGQPQHF.

The V call is TRBV28, the J call TRBJ1-2; D may be TRBD1 (5 bases). CDR1 and CDR2 from the germline V gene are MDHEN and SYDVKM. The V end lost 6 bases, the J end lost 6 bases, and 14 bases lay between the germline ends. The CDR3 runs to 13 residues. The CDR3 reads CASSPAGGDGYTF. CDR3 DNA sequence: TGTGCCAGCAGCCCGGCCGGAGGGGATGGCTACACCTTC.

The chain links TRBV6-1 to TRBJ2-1; D is unresolved. V dropped 2 bases and J dropped 0 bases, with 14 bases sitting between them. The germline gives CDR1 MNHNS, CDR2 SASEGT. This CDR3 region has 17 residues. Here the CDR3 reads CASSERVDVSSYNEQFF. The CDR3 DNA is TGTGCCAGCAGTGAAAGGGTGGACGTAAGCTCCTACAATGAGCAGTTCTTC.

V and J are TRBV2 and TRBJ1-5, with unresolved D. Trimming removed 4 bases at V and 3 bases at J, with 10 bases between. Germline assignment: CDR1 SNHLY and CDR2 FYNNEI. The CDR3 sequence is 14 residues long. The CDR3 loop reads CASSVSHPNQPQHF. Written as DNA, the CDR3 is TGTGCCAGCAGTGTGTCACACCCCAATCAGCCCCAGCATTTT.

The V and J genes are TRBV2 and TRBJ1-1, with 7 nucleotides matching TRBD1. This CDR3 comprises 15 residues. J lost 1 base, V lost 5 bases, and 7 bases had no gene match. Germline V lookup: CDR1 SNHLY, CDR2 FYNNEI. The CDR3 spells CASSKDRVENTEAFF. The CDR3 DNA reads TGTGCCAGCAGTAAAGACAGGGTCGAGAACACTGAAGCTTTCTTT.

This rearrangement joins TRBV5-1 to TRBJ1-1; 7 bases are a match to TRBD1. The CDR3 has 14 amino acids. From germline, CDR1 is SGHRS and CDR2 YFSETQ. V shed 5 bases and J 0 bases; nucleotides not matched to a gene: 4. CDR3 loop: CASRLGQLNTEAFF. For the CDR3, the DNA is TGCGCCAGCAGGCTGGGACAGCTGAACACTGAAGCTTTCTTT.

V and J are TRBV3-1 (or the pseudogene TRBV3-2) and TRBJ1-1, with a tentative D call TRBD1 (5 bases). Germline lookup yields CDR1 LGHDT and CDR2 YNNKEL (reference sequence). V gave up 2 bases and J gave up 2 bases, with 9 bases separating them. This CDR3 contains 14 residues. CDR3 loop: CASSQPQGNTEAFF. The CDR3 DNA reads TGTGCCAGCAGCCAACCCCAGGGAAACACTGAAGCTTTCTTT.

This chain connects TRBV19 to TRBJ2-1; weak D call: TRBD1 (6 bases). This CDR3 is built from 13 residues. Between the trimmed V and J ends, which lost 1 base and 10 bases, there was a span of 11 bases. CDR1 and CDR2 from the germline V gene are LNHDA and SQIVND (reference sequence). CDR3 in amino acids: CASSIGGQKEQFF. The CDR3, as DNA: TGTGCCAGTAGTATAGGCGGACAGAAGGAGCAGTTCTTC. Complete variable domain (other parts from reference TRBV19 and TRBJ2-1): DGGITQSPKYLFRKEGQNVTLSCEQNLNHDAMYWYRQDPGQGLRLIYYSQIVNDFQKGDIAEGYSVSREKKESFPLTVTSAQKNPTAFYLCASSIGGQKEQFFGPGTRLTVL.

This chain joins TRBV6-1 and TRBJ1-2; D gene unclear. Between the trimmed V and J ends, which lost 1 base and 2 bases, there was a span of 14 bases. The CDR3 contains 16 residues. Looked up from germline, CDR1 is MNHNS and CDR2 is SASEGT. This chain's CDR3 is CASSEVSRRLNYGYTF. As DNA, the CDR3 is TGTGCCAGCAGTGAAGTCAGCCGAAGATTGAACTATGGCTACACCTTC.

V usage is TRBV2 and J usage is TRBJ2-7; TRBD2 matches 11 bases. This CDR3 spans 15 amino acids. Per the germline V gene, CDR1 is SNHLY and CDR2 is FYNNEI. V dropped 6 bases and J dropped 1; count of bases not matched to a gene: 5. Here the CDR3 reads CASRYLAGGSYEQYV. CDR3 in DNA: TGTGCCAGCAGGTACCTAGCGGGGGGATCCTACGAGCAGTACGTC.

This sequence joins TRBV28 and TRBJ1-5; TRBD1 agrees at 8 bases. Germline CDR1 and CDR2: MDHEN and SYDVKM. This CDR3 has 15 residues. The trim removed 6 bases at V and 2 bases at J, leaving 6 bases unmatched. The DNA of the CDR3 is TGTGCCAGCAGCTCTGGGGGACAGGGCAATCAGCCCCAGCATTTT. Translating it yields CASSSGGQGNQPQHF.

The chain carries TRBV6-5 and TRBJ2-5; D is possibly TRBD2 (5 bases). V was shortened by 6 bases and J by 4 bases, with 18 bases between the two germline ends. This CDR3 has 15 amino acids. Germline V gives CDR1 MNHEY, CDR2 SVGAGI. This CDR3 is CASSPSREPPETQYF. The DNA for the CDR3 is TGTGCCAGCAGCCCCTCGAGGGAACCCCCAGAGACCCAGTACTTC.

The gene calls are TRBV3-1 (or the pseudogene TRBV3-2) and TRBJ2-1, with 10 positions matching TRBD2. Germline V gene sequence: CDR1 LGHDT, CDR2 YNNKEL (reference sequence). With V trimmed by 0 bases and J by 10 bases, 12 bases remained unmatched. This CDR3 is built from 17 residues. The CDR3 is CASSQDGKRGGSREQFF. The DNA of the CDR3 is TGTGCCAGCAGCCAAGATGGTAAGCGGGGGGGTTCTAGGGAGCAGTTCTTC.

The chain is built from TRBV28 and TRBJ1-1, with a tentative D call TRBD1 (6 bases). The CDR3 spans 15 residues. Germline CDR1 and CDR2: MDHEN and SYDVKM. V dropped 1 base and J dropped 6 bases, with 15 bases sitting between them. The CDR3 sequence: CASSLSGGAFAEAFF. DNA of the CDR3: TGTGCCAGCAGTTTATCGGGGGGCGCGTTCGCTGAAGCTTTCTTT.

The chain couples TRBV19 to TRBJ2-6; the D is unclear. Germline V gene sequence: CDR1 LNHDA, CDR2 SQIVND (reference sequence). V was trimmed by 0 bases and J by 0 bases, leaving 9 bases between them. This CDR3 has 17 residues. CDR3 sequence reads: CASSIEGLGSGANVLTF. The DNA of the CDR3 is TGTGCCAGTAGTATAGAAGGGTTAGGCTCTGGGGCCAACGTCCTGACTTTC. Looking up the rest from reference TRBV19 and TRBJ2-6 gives the full variable domain: DGGITQSPKYLFRKEGQNVTLSCEQNLNHDAMYWYRQDPGQGLRLIYYSQIVNDFQKGDIAEGYSVSREKKESFPLTVTSAQKNPTAFYLCASSIEGLGSGANVLTFGAGSRLTVL.

The chain has TRBV6-5 and TRBJ1-5; D call uncertain. This CDR3 is 13 amino acids long. Trimming took off 5 bases at V and 2 bases at J, with 7 bases between the two ends. Per the germline V gene, CDR1 is MNHEY and CDR2 is SVGAGI. The CDR3: CASSPKGNQPQHF. CDR3 DNA: TGTGCCAGCAGTCCGAAGGGCAATCAGCCCCAGCATTTT.

The CDR3 bases are TGTGCCAGCAGCCCTCGTAGGAGCGGGGGGGCCGGAAAGACCCAGTACTTC. It yields the protein CASSPRRSGGAGKTQYF. This sequence joins TRBV7-8 and TRBJ2-5; TRBD2 agrees at 10 bases. The CDR3 consists of 17 residues. The germline CDR1 and CDR2 sequences are SGHVS and FQNEAQ. The ends lost 5 bases at V and 6 bases at J; junction bases unmatched: 15.